This TCR beta chain emerged from a study of cytomegalovirus exposure and HLA in healthy donors. PCR used 60 Vbeta primers and 13 Jbeta primers. TCRdb keeps only in-frame clones here, not all; method: immunoSEQ multiplex PCR. Found here are 90,000 to 110,000 clones, less than 80% of them singletons; the top ten hold 1.3%. Regarding the study as a whole: About 87% or about 30% of the time was how often most TCR beta V segments were productive, according to an earlier analysis.

The CDR3 covers 13 residues. Per the germline V gene, CDR1 is KGHSH and CDR2 is LQKENI. With V trimmed by 4 bases and J by 5 bases, 4 bases remained unmatched. Worth noting for this clone: Antigen: not known.

Sequenced sample: PBMCs. V gene TRBV18 combines with J gene TRBJ1-2; 7 bases align to TRBD1. This receptor was identified in a man in his thirties or forties in good health and CMV-seronegative. The CDR3 bases are TGTGCCAGCTCACAACAGGGGAGGTATGGCTACACCTTC. Translating it yields CASSQQGRYGYTF.